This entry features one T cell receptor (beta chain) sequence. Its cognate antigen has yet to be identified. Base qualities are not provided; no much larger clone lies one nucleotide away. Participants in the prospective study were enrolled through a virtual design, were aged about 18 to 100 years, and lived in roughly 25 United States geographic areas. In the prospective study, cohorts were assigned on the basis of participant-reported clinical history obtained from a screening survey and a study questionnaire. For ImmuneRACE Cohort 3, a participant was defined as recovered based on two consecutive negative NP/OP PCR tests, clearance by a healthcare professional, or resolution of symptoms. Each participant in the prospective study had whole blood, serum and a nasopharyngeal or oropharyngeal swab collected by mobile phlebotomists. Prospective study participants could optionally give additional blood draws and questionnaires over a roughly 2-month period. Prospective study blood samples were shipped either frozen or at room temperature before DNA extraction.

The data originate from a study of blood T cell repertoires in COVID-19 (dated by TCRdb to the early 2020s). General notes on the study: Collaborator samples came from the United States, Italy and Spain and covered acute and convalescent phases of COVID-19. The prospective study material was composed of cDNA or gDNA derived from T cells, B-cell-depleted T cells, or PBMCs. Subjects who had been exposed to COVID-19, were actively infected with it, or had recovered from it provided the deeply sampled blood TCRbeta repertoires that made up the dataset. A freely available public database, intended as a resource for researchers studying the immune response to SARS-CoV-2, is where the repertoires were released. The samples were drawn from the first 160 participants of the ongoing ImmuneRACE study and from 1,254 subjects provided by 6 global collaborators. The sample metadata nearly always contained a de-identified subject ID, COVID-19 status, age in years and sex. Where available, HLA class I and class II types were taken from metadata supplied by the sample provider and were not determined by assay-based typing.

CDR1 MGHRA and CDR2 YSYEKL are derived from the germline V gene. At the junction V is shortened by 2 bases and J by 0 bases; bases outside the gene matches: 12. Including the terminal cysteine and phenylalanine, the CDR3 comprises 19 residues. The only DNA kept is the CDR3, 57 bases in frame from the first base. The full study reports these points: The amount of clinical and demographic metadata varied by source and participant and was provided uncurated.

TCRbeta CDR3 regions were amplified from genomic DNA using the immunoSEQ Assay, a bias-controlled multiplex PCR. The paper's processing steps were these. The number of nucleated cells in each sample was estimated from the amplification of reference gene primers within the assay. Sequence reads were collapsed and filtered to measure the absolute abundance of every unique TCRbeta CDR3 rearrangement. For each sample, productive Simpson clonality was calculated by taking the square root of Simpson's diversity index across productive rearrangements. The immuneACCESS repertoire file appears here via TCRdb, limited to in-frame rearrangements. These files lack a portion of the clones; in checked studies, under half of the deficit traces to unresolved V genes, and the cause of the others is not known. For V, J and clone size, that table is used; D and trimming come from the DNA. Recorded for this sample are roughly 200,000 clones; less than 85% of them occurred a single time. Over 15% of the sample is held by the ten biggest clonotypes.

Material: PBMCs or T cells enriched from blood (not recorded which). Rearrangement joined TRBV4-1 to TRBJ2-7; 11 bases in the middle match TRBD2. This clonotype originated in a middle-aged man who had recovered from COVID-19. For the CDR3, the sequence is CASSQPGLADPKRSYEQYF. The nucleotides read TGCGCCAGCAGCCAACCGGGACTAGCGGACCCTAAGCGCTCCTACGAGCAGTACTTC.